The 25 T cell receptor beta chains in this list originate from one sample, sequenced in a study of cytomegalovirus exposure and HLA in healthy donors. This PCR relied on a set of 60 Vbeta primers and 13 Jbeta primers. Clones were read by immunoSEQ multiplex PCR, and TCRdb kept only the in-frame ones, dropping some. The sample holds about 130,000 clones, approximately 82% seen once. Sequencing input: PBMCs. Receptor source: a man younger than 35 in good health and CMV-seropositive.

This clone has a handful of counts. The chain carries TRBV5-1 and TRBJ2-4; 8 bases fit TRBD1. With V trimmed by 0 bases and J by 3 bases, 5 bases remained unmatched. The CDR3 runs to 16 residues. Germline values: CDR1 SGHRS, CDR2 YFSETQ. CDR3 protein: CASSLGQGFSKNIQYF. The DNA for the CDR3 is TGCGCCAGCAGCTTGGGACAGGGGTTTAGCAAAAACATTCAGTACTTC.

This chain connects TRBV25-1 to TRBJ1-5, with D possibly matching TRBD1 (5 bases). Per the germline V gene, CDR1 is MGHDK and CDR2 is SYGVNS. Deletions cut 6 bases from V and 4 bases from J, with 13 bases between. The CDR3 contains 14 residues. CDR3 protein: CASSTGGGNQPQHF. For the CDR3, the DNA is TGTGCCAGCAGCACCGGGGGAGGGAATCAGCCCCAGCATTTT.

The chain joins TRBV6-6 to TRBJ1-1; no reliable D call. Germline V gene lookup returns CDR1 MNHNY and CDR2 SVGAGI (reference sequence). The CDR3 consists of 12 residues. V was trimmed by 5 bases and J by 5 bases, leaving 9 bases between them. CDR3 nucleotide sequence: TGTGCCAGCAGTGCAGGAGGGACTGAAGCTTTCTTT. It yields the protein CASSAGGTEAFF.

The CDR3 nucleotides are TGCGCCAGCAGCCAAGTAGGGACTAGCGGGGGATTAGAGCAGTTCTTC. Its translation: CASSQVGTSGGLEQFF. The chain has TRBV4-1 and TRBJ2-1, with 14 nucleotides matching TRBD2. Germline CDR1 MGHRA, CDR2 YSYEKL. CDR3 length: 16 amino acids. V trimming: 1 base; J trimming: 10 bases; junction bases outside the gene matches: 6.

J is TRBJ2-2 and V is TRBV27; 10 positions match TRBD1. This CDR3 spans 16 amino acids. V lost 5 bases and J lost 3; bases outside the gene matches: 6. Germline lookup yields CDR1 MNHEY and CDR2 SMNVEV (reference sequence). CDR3 sequence: CASSPRQGAYTGELFF. The CDR3 DNA is TGTGCCAGCAGTCCACGACAGGGGGCTTACACCGGGGAGCTGTTTTTT.

This chain connects TRBV7-6 to TRBJ2-1; 7 bases line up with TRBD2. Germline V gene data show CDR1 as SGHVS and CDR2 as FNYEAQ. This CDR3 has 16 amino acids. V shed 4 bases and J 0 bases; nucleotides not matched to a gene: 6. This CDR3 is CASSSASGLSYNEQFF. Written as DNA, the CDR3 is TGTGCCAGCAGCTCGGCTAGCGGCCTCTCCTACAATGAGCAGTTCTTC.

The chain employs TRBV5-4 and TRBJ2-7; weak D call: TRBD2 (5 bases). The CDR3 has 18 amino acids. Trimming took 0 bases from V and 4 from J, leaving 23 bases between them. CDR1 and CDR2 (germline): SGHNT, YYREEE (reference sequence). CDR3 protein: CASSLAGGRPLSGYEQYF. CDR3 in DNA: TGTGCCAGCAGCTTGGCGGGTGGACGGCCGCTCTCGGGGTACGAGCAGTACTTC.

The V and J genes are TRBV27 and TRBJ2-3; the D gene is possibly TRBD1 (5 bases). The germline V gene encodes CDR1 MNHEY and CDR2 SMNVEV (reference sequence). The CDR3 is 15 amino acids. Trimming shortened V by 0 bases and J by 1 base, and 8 bases separated the two germline ends. The CDR3 nucleotides are TGTGCCAGCAGTTTATCGGTCAGGGGCACAGATACGCAGTATTTT. The encoded protein is CASSLSVRGTDTQYF.

This sequence joins TRBV9 and TRBJ1-1; unclear D gene. CDR3 length: 14 amino acids. The V end was cut by 1 base, the J end by 3 bases, with 10 bases between. CDR1 is SGDLS and CDR2 is YYNGEE in the germline V gene. CDR3 region: CASSVYVRDTEAFF. The CDR3 coding sequence is TGTGCCAGCAGCGTATACGTGAGAGACACTGAAGCTTTCTTT.

The gene calls are TRBV6-6 and TRBJ2-7; 9 bases are a match to TRBD2. Trimming removed 0 bases from V and 2 bases from J; junction bases left unmatched: 2. Germline V gene lookup returns CDR1 MNHNY and CDR2 SVGAGI (reference sequence). The CDR3 has 15 amino acids. The CDR3, as DNA: TGTGCCAGCAGTTACTCGGAGCGGGGGGCCTACGAGCAGTACTTC. Amino acid sequence: CASSYSERGAYEQYF.

The V and J genes are TRBV6-1 and TRBJ1-5; the match to TRBD1 covers 8 bases. This CDR3 has 19 amino acids. Germline V gene lookup returns CDR1 MNHNS and CDR2 SASEGT. J gave up 0 bases and V 2 bases, and 12 bases lay outside the gene matches. The CDR3 sequence: CASSESWTGPYFSNQPQHF. CDR3 nucleotide sequence: TGTGCCAGCAGTGAAAGTTGGACAGGGCCGTACTTTAGCAATCAGCCCCAGCATTTT.

This chain connects TRBV7-6 to TRBJ2-5, with TRBD2 identical over 10 bases. The DNA end favors TRBJ2-7, so the J call may be wrong. Germline assignment: CDR1 SGHVS and CDR2 FNYEAQ. The CDR3 runs 16 residues. Here the CDR3 DNA reads TGTGCCAGCAGCCGAATAGCGGGGGGCTTCTCCTACGAGCAGTACTTC. This sequence encodes CASSRIAGGFSYEQYF.

The CDR3 sequence: CASSPAGRGGPETQYF. The CDR3 DNA reads TGCGCCAGCTCACCGGCAGGGCGGGGGGGCCCCGAGACCCAGTACTTC. This chain uses TRBV5-1 with TRBJ2-5, with 9 bases aligning to TRBD2. V lost 7 bases, J lost 5 bases, and 15 bases stayed unmatched. Germline V gene data show CDR1 as SGHRS and CDR2 as YFSETQ. The length of the CDR3 is 16 residues.

This chain uses TRBV6-1 with TRBJ1-5, with no clear D. The CDR3 has 17 residues. Trimming left V 3 bases short and J 0 bases short, with 15 bases between. Germline CDR1 is MNHNS and CDR2 is SASEGT. In nucleotides, the CDR3 is TGTGCCAGCAGTGACCCGACCGCGGGGAATAGCAATCAGCCCCAGCATTTT. Translated: CASSDPTAGNSNQPQHF.

This sequence joins TRBV27 and TRBJ1-1; D gene uncertain. The CDR3 runs to 15 residues. The germline V gene encodes CDR1 MNHEY and CDR2 SMNVEV (reference sequence). V was trimmed by 6 bases and J by 0 bases, leaving 14 bases between them. The CDR3 reads CASSRSGALNTEAFF. Written as DNA, the CDR3 is TGTGCCAGCAGCCGCAGCGGCGCTTTGAACACTGAAGCTTTCTTT.

The V and J genes are TRBV19 and TRBJ2-7; TRBD2 might be the D (6 bases). The CDR3 totals 15 residues. The germline V and J ends were trimmed by 5 bases and 7 bases, with 21 bases remaining between them. Germline V gives CDR1 LNHDA, CDR2 SQIVND (reference sequence). CDR3 in DNA: TGTGCCAGTAGTCCAGGGACTGGCTCGCCCGCAGAGCAGTACTTC. It yields the protein CASSPGTGSPAEQYF.

V usage is TRBV5-6 and J usage is TRBJ2-1; D call uncertain. Trimming left V 0 bases short and J 7 bases short, with 11 bases between. CDR1 and CDR2 from the germline V gene are SGHDT and YYEEEE. The CDR3 is 14 amino acids. In nucleotides, the CDR3 is TGTGCCAGCAGCTTGGGAGTAGCTATGAATGAGCAGTTCTTC. Encoded protein: CASSLGVAMNEQFF.

The rearrangement joins TRBV25-1 to TRBJ2-2, with 7 bases matching TRBD2. V lost 3 bases and J lost 2; bases outside the gene matches: 12. The CDR3 totals 18 residues. Germline V gene data show CDR1 as MGHDK and CDR2 as SYGVNS. CDR3 coding DNA: TGTGCCAGCAGTGACCCGGCGGCGCGGGGGAGAAACACCGGGGAGCTGTTTTTT. Translation gives CASSDPAARGRNTGELFF.

The rearrangement uses TRBV28 and TRBJ2-1; TRBD1 aligns across 7 bases. Germline CDR1 MDHEN, CDR2 SYDVKM. CDR3 length: 15 residues. Unmatched junction bases numbered 5, after V lost 3 bases and J lost 3 bases. In nucleotides, the CDR3 is TGTGCCAGCAGTTTTTGGGACAGAGACTACAATGAGCAGTTCTTC. This gives the protein CASSFWDRDYNEQFF. Drawing the rest from reference TRBV28 and TRBJ2-1, the complete variable domain is DVKVTQSSRYLVKRTGEKVFLECVQDMDHENMFWYRQDPGLGLRLIYFSYDVKMKEKGDIPEGYSVSREKKERFSLILESASTNQTSMYLCASSFWDRDYNEQFFGPGTRLTVL.

The genes are TRBV10-3 and TRBJ1-5; D is unclear. With 9 bases removed from V and 3 bases from J, the gap between germline ends came to 12 bases. The CDR3 covers 13 residues. Germline-derived CDR1 and CDR2 are ENHRY and SYGVKD. CDR3 DNA sequence: TGTGCCATACCAGAAACTAACAATCAGCCCCAGCATTTT. Encoded protein: CAIPETNNQPQHF.

The V gene is TRBV21-1, the J gene TRBJ1-5; the tabulated D call, TRBD1, remains unverified against the DNA. TRBV21-1 is flagged as a pseudogene. The CDR3 length is 16 residues. In nucleotides, the CDR3 is TGTGCCAGCGTCGACAGGGCCGCCGGGGGCAATCAGCCCCAGCATTTT. Protein product: CASVDRAAGGNQPQHF.

The CDR3 sequence is CASSESGVNTEAFF. The CDR3 DNA is TGTGCCAGCAGTGAGTCAGGGGTAAACACTGAAGCTTTCTTT. This chain links TRBV2 with TRBJ1-1; TRBD1 might be the D (6 bases). Germline CDR1 reads SNHLY; CDR2 reads FYNNEI. V lost 3 bases and J 2 bases, leaving 10 bases between the germline ends. This CDR3 has 14 amino acids.

This rearrangement joins TRBV15 to TRBJ2-5, with TRBD1 matching over 7 bases. The CDR3 totals 14 residues. CDR1 and CDR2 (germline): LNHNV, YYDKDF (reference sequence). Unmatched junction bases numbered 4, after V lost 2 bases and J lost 4 bases. The CDR3 coding sequence is TGTGCCACCAGCAGAAAAGGGACAGTAGAGACCCAGTACTTC. This translates into CATSRKGTVETQYF.

The V gene is TRBV6-1, the J gene TRBJ1-2, with D maybe TRBD1 (5 bases). Deletions cut 2 bases from V and 8 bases from J, with 18 bases between. Germline CDR1 MNHNS, CDR2 SASEGT. CDR3 length equals 15 residues. CDR3 sequence: CASSELGGPGGGYTF. CDR3 sequence (DNA): TGTGCCAGCAGTGAACTCGGGGGACCAGGAGGGGGCTACACCTTC.

The chain is built from TRBV18 and TRBJ1-1; 9 nucleotides match TRBD1. CDR3 length equals 16 residues. J gave up 4 bases and V 5 bases, and 11 bases lay outside the gene matches. Germline values: CDR1 KGHSH, CDR2 LQKENI. This CDR3 reads CASSGGTGTGLTEAFF. In nucleotides, the CDR3 is TGTGCCAGCTCAGGAGGGACCGGGACAGGGCTCACTGAAGCTTTCTTT.